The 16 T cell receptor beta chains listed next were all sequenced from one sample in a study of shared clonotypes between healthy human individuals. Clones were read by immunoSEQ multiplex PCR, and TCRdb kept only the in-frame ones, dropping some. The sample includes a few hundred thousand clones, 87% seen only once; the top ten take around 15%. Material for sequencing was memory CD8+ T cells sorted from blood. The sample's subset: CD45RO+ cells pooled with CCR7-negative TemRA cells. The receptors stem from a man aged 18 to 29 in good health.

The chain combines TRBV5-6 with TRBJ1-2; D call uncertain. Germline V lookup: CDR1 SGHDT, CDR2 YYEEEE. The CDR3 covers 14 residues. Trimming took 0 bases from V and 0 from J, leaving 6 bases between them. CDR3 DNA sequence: TGTGCCAGCAGCTTGGCGCAGGCTAACTATGGCTACACCTTC. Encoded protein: CASSLAQANYGYTF.

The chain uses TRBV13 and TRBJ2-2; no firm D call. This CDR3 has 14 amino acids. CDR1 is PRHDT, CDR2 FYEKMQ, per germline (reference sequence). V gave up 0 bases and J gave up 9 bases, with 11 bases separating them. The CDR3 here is CASSLGEATRELFF. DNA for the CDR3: TGTGCCAGCAGCTTAGGCGAGGCGACCCGGGAGCTGTTTTTT. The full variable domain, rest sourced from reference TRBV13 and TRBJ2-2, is AAGVIQSPRHLIKEKRETATLKCYPIPRHDTVYWYQQGPGQDPQFLISFYEKMQSDKGSIPDRFSAQQFSDYHSELNMSSLELGDSALYFCASSLGEATRELFFGEGSRLTVL.

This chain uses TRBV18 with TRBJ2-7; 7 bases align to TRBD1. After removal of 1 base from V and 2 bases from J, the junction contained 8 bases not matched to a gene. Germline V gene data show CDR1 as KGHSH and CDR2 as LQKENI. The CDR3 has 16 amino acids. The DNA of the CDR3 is TGTGCCAGCTCACCACGGCCGGGACAGCCTCCCTACGAGCAGTACTTC. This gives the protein CASSPRPGQPPYEQYF.

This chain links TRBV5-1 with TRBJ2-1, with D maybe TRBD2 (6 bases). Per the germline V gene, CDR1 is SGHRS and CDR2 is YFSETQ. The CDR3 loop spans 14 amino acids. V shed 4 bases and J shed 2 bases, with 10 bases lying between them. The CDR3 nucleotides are TGCGCCAGCAGCCTCGCGGGGCCCTACAATGAGCAGTTCTTC. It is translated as CASSLAGPYNEQFF.

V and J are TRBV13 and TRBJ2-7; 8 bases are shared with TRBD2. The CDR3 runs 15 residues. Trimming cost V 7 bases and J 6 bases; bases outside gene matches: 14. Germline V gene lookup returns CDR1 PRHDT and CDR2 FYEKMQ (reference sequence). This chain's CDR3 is CASTALGTRGLEQYF. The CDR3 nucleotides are TGTGCCAGCACCGCCCTCGGGACTAGGGGCCTCGAGCAGTACTTC.

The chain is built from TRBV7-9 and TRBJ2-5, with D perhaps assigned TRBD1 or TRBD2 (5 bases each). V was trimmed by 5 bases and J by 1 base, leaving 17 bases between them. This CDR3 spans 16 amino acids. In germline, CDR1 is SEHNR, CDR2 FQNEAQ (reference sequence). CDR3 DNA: TGTGCCAGCAGCCCTATGCCGGGAAGGGGCCAAGAGACCCAGTACTTC. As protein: CASSPMPGRGQETQYF.

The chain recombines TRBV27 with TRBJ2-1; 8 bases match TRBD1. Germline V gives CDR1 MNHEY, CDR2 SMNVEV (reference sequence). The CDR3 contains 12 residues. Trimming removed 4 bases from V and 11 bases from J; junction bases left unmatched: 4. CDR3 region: CASSSTGGKQFF. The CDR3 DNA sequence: TGTGCCAGCAGTTCTACAGGGGGAAAGCAGTTCTTC.

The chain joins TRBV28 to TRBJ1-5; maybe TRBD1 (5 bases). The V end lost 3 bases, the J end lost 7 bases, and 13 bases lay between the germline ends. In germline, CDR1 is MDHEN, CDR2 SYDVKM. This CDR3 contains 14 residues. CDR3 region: CASSLDTVWQPQHF. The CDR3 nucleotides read TGTGCCAGCAGTTTGGACACCGTTTGGCAGCCCCAGCATTTT. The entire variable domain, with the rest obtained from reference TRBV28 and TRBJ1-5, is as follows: DVKVTQSSRYLVKRTGEKVFLECVQDMDHENMFWYRQDPGLGLRLIYFSYDVKMKEKGDIPEGYSVSREKKERFSLILESASTNQTSMYLCASSLDTVWQPQHFGDGTRLSIL.

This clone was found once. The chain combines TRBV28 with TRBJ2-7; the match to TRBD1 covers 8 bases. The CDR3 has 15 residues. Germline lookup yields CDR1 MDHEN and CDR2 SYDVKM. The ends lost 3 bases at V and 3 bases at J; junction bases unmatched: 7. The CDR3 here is CASSLWTGSHYEQYF. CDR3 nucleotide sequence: TGTGCCAGCAGTTTGTGGACAGGGTCCCACTACGAGCAGTACTTC. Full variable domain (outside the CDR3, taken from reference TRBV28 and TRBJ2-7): DVKVTQSSRYLVKRTGEKVFLECVQDMDHENMFWYRQDPGLGLRLIYFSYDVKMKEKGDIPEGYSVSREKKERFSLILESASTNQTSMYLCASSLWTGSHYEQYFGPGTRLTVT.

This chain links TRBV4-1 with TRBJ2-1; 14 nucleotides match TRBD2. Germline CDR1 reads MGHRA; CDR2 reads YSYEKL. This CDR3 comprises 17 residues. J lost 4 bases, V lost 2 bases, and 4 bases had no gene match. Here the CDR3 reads CASSQLGLAGGYNEQFF. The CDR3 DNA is TGCGCCAGCAGCCAACTAGGACTAGCGGGAGGATACAATGAGCAGTTCTTC.

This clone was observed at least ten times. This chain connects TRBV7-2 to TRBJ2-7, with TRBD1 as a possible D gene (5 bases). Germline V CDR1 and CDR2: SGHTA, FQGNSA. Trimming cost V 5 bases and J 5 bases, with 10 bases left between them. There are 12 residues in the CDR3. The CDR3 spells CASSHVRDEQYF. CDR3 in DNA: TGTGCCAGCAGCCATGTCAGGGACGAGCAGTACTTC.

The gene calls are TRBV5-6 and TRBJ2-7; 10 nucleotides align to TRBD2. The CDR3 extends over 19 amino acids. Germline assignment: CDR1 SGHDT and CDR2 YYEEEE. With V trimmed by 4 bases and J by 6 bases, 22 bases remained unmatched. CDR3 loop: CASSPGVGLAGEYPGEQYF. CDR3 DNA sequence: TGTGCCAGCAGCCCCGGGGTGGGGCTAGCGGGAGAATACCCCGGCGAGCAGTACTTC.

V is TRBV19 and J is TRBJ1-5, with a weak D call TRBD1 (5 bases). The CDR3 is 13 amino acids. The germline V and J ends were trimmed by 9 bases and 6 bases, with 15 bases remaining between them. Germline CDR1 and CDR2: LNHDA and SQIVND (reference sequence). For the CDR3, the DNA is TGTGCCAGCGCCCCGGGGGGGGTTCAGCCCCAGCATTTT. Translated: CASAPGGVQPQHF.

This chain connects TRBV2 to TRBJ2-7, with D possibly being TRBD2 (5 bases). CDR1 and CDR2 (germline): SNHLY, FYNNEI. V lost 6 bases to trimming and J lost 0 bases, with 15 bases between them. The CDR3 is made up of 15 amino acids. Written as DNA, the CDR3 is TGTGCCAGCAGACTGGACTCCTCGCTCTCCTACGAGCAGTACTTC. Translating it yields CASRLDSSLSYEQYF. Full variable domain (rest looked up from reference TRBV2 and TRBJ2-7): EPEVTQTPSHQVTQMGQEVILRCVPISNHLYFYWYRQILGQKVEFLVSFYNNEISEKSEIFDDQFSVERPDGSNFTLKIRSTKLEDSAMYFCASRLDSSLSYEQYFGPGTRLTVT.

CDR3 nucleotide sequence: TGTGCCAGCAGTTCCCGTGGACCCTACAATGAGCAGTTCTTC. Translated: CASSSRGPYNEQFF. The chain joins TRBV27 to TRBJ2-1; D ambiguous. Germline V CDR1 and CDR2: MNHEY, SMNVEV (reference sequence). The V end was cut by 4 bases, the J end by 2 bases, with 9 bases between. The CDR3 covers 14 residues.

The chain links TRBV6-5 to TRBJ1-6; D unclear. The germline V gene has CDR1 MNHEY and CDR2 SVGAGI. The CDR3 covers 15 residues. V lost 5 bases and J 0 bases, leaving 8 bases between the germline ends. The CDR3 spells CASSTLVSYNSPLHF. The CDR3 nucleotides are TGTGCCAGCAGTACCCTAGTCTCCTATAATTCACCCCTCCACTTT.